This TCR beta chain derives from a study of spatial heterogeneity in lung cancer. General study findings and limits: Expanded intratumoral alpha and beta TCR counts tracked tumor mutation counts.

Concerning this clonotype itself: What it binds is not known.

TCRdb re-analysed the 5' RACE reads in MiXCR, keeping a single row per CDR3 protein. This repertoire shows fewer than 3,500 distinct CDR3 sequences, 27% found once; its top ten account for 9.5% to 14%. Time point denoted: sample taken at primary tumor resection. The CDR3 is 14 residues long. Germline V gene sequence: CDR1 SEHNR, CDR2 FQNEAQ (reference sequence). V shed 5 bases and J shed 4 bases, with 15 bases lying between them. The receptor was isolated from a female donor with early-stage non-small cell lung cancer. The chain couples TRBV7-9 to TRBJ2-7; D might be TRBD1 (6 bases). Specimen: lung tumor tissue, collected at surgery. The CDR3 nucleotides are TGTGCCAGCAGCGCAGGGGTAGTGTCATACGAGCAGTACTTC. Translating gives CASSAGVVSYEQYF.